These 27 T cell receptor beta chains were all obtained from the same sample, sequenced in a study of T cells in Graves' hyperthyroidism and ophthalmopathy. Using RNA transcripts as the source, TCR beta CDR3 regions were amplified. The HTBI primer set was used in a first-round RT-PCR of the TCR CDR3. TCRdb called the multiplex PCR reads again in MiXCR, with one record for every CDR3 protein. The repertoire holds more than 350,000 distinct CDR3 sequences, about a sixth seen once, with around a third in the top ten. The sequencing sample was made of blood. These receptors all stem from a woman aged 25 to 39 with Graves' hyperthyroidism that later progressed to Graves' ophthalmopathy.

The chain couples TRBV2 to TRBJ1-2; 9 bases match TRBD1. J gave up 2 bases and V 4 bases, and 8 bases lay outside the gene matches. The V gene's germline CDR1 is SNHLY and CDR2 FYNNEI. The CDR3 totals 16 residues. The CDR3 DNA reads TGTGCCAGCAGTGCCGTTGGGGACAGGGTGAACTATGGCTACACCTTC. Its translation: CASSAVGDRVNYGYTF.

There are many counts of this clonotype. This chain uses TRBV30 with TRBJ2-4; D possibly corresponds to TRBD2 (6 bases). CDR3 length: 14 amino acids. Between the trimmed V and J ends, which lost 2 bases and 4 bases, there was a span of 12 bases. In germline, CDR1 is GTSNPN, CDR2 SVGIG (reference sequence). The chain's CDR3 is CAWSSGREKNIQYF. CDR3 nucleotide sequence: TGTGCCTGGAGTTCGGGACGGGAGAAAAACATTCAGTACTTC.

This clonotype showed up many times. The CDR3 coding sequence is TGTGCCAGCAGCTTCGACATAGGTTCAGAAACCTCCTACGAGCAGTACTTC. Its translation: CASSFDIGSETSYEQYF. This chain links TRBV12-3 or TRBV12-4 with TRBJ2-7; D gene ambiguous. Deletions cut 6 bases from V and 0 bases from J, with 21 bases between. The CDR3 runs to 17 residues.

This CDR3 is CASSGGLAGGAQYF. The CDR3 DNA reads TGCGCCAGCAGCGGGGGACTAGCGGGAGGAGCGCAGTACTTC. The V call is TRBV5-1, the J call TRBJ2-7; 15 nucleotides align to TRBD2. The ends lost 4 bases at V and 9 bases at J; junction bases unmatched: 5. Germline values: CDR1 SGHRS, CDR2 YFSETQ. The CDR3 extends over 14 amino acids. Full variable domain (remainder filled in from reference TRBV5-1 and TRBJ2-7): KAGVTQTPRYLIKTRGQQVTLSCSPISGHRSVSWYQQTPGQGLQFLFEYFSETQRNKGNFPGRFSGRQFSNSRSEMNVSTLELGDSALYLCASSGGLAGGAQYFGPGTRLTVT.

This clonotype occurred many times. The chain uses TRBV24-1 and TRBJ2-2; 8 positions agree with TRBD1. Germline CDR1 reads KGHDR; CDR2 reads SFDVKD. Unmatched junction bases numbered 8, after V lost 4 bases and J lost 5 bases. The CDR3 sequence is 16 residues long. CDR3 amino acids: CATSEGQGFLTGELFF. CDR3 bases: TGTGCCACCAGTGAAGGACAGGGATTTCTTACCGGGGAGCTGTTTTTT.

The chain carries TRBV12-3 or TRBV12-4 and TRBJ1-6; 10 nucleotides match TRBD1. CDR3 length: 15 amino acids. Trimming took 5 bases from V and 14 from J; bases not matched to a gene: 12. In DNA, the CDR3 is TGTGCCAGCAGTACCCAATACGGACAGGGGGAATCCCTCCACTTT. This gives the protein CASSTQYGQGESLHF.

This clonotype was detected many times. The rearrangement uses TRBV27 and TRBJ1-2, with D perhaps TRBD1 (5 bases). The CDR3 is made up of 16 amino acids. Germline lookup yields CDR1 MNHEY and CDR2 SMNVEV (reference sequence). The germline V and J ends were trimmed by 5 bases and 4 bases, with 20 bases remaining between them. The CDR3 DNA is TGTGCCAGCAGTCCCCAACCCAGCGGGGGAAGCTATGGCTACACCTTC. Translating it yields CASSPQPSGGSYGYTF.

The chain couples TRBV12-3 or TRBV12-4 to TRBJ1-1; D unclear. V was cut by 0 bases and J by 1 base, with 9 bases left in between. There are 15 residues in the CDR3. For the CDR3, the DNA is TGTGCCAGCAGTTTAGCAAGGGATAAGAACACTGAAGCTTTCTTT. Translation gives CASSLARDKNTEAFF.

The table lists this clonotype with many counts. This chain links TRBV5-1 with TRBJ2-5; the match to TRBD2 covers 9 bases. V lost 0 bases to trimming and J lost 4 bases; unmatched junction nucleotides: 7. Germline CDR1 SGHRS, CDR2 YFSETQ. This CDR3 contains 16 residues. CDR3 amino acids: CASSLGAAGGAETQYF. CDR3 nucleotide sequence: TGCGCCAGCAGCTTGGGGGCAGCGGGAGGAGCAGAGACCCAGTACTTC.

This clonotype was counted many times. The rearrangement joins TRBV7-6 to TRBJ2-2; D gene uncertain. Between the trimmed V and J ends, which lost 3 bases and 0 bases, there was a span of 8 bases. CDR3 length equals 15 residues. Per the germline V gene, CDR1 is SGHVS and CDR2 is FNYEAQ. The CDR3 spells CASSLYGANTGELFF. Written as DNA, the CDR3 is TGTGCCAGCAGCTTGTACGGCGCGAACACCGGGGAGCTGTTTTTT. Full variable domain (outside the CDR3, taken from reference TRBV7-6 and TRBJ2-2): GAGVSQSPRYKVTKRGQDVALRCDPISGHVSLYWYRQALGQGPEFLTYFNYEAQQDKSGLPNDRFSAERPEGSISTLTIQRTEQRDSAMYRCASSLYGANTGELFFGEGSRLTVL.

Only a few counts were recorded for this clonotype. The gene calls are TRBV5-1 and TRBJ2-7; the D gene is possibly TRBD1 (5 bases). Germline V lookup: CDR1 SGHRS, CDR2 YFSETQ. Trimming removed 2 bases at V and 2 bases at J, with 29 bases between. CDR3 length: 20 residues. The CDR3 DNA reads as TGCGCCAGCAGCTTTTCGTACGACAGTAGGTTAGTCGGATCTGCCTACGAGCAGTACTTC. It codes for CASSFSYDSRLVGSAYEQYF. Full variable domain (missing parts from reference TRBV5-1 and TRBJ2-7): KAGVTQTPRYLIKTRGQQVTLSCSPISGHRSVSWYQQTPGQGLQFLFEYFSETQRNKGNFPGRFSGRQFSNSRSEMNVSTLELGDSALYLCASSFSYDSRLVGSAYEQYFGPGTRLTVT.

This clonotype came up many times. This sequence joins TRBV7-9 and TRBJ1-1; D gene uncertain. Trimming cost V 6 bases and J 7 bases, with 12 bases left between them. CDR1 is SEHNR, CDR2 FQNEAQ, per germline (reference sequence). This CDR3 has 12 amino acids. In nucleotides, the CDR3 is TGTGCCAGCAGACTACGACCAGATGAAGCTTTCTTT. Protein sequence: CASRLRPDEAFF. The entire variable domain, with the rest obtained from reference TRBV7-9 and TRBJ1-1, is as follows: DTGVSQNPRHKITKRGQNVTFRCDPISEHNRLYWYRQTLGQGPEFLTYFQNEAQLEKSRLLSDRFSAERPKGSFSTLEIQRTEQGDSAMYLCASRLRPDEAFFGQGTRLTVV.

The chain couples TRBV7-9 to TRBJ2-5; D is unclear. V lost 7 bases and J lost 3, with 12 bases in between. The CDR3 loop spans 13 amino acids. Germline V lookup: CDR1 SEHNR, CDR2 FQNEAQ (reference sequence). CDR3 nucleotide sequence: TGTGCCAGCAATAGGGATTTTAAAGAGACCCAGTACTTC. Translated: CASNRDFKETQYF.

This clonotype appeared many times. V usage is TRBV27 and J usage is TRBJ1-2; TRBD1 matches at 7 bases. The germline V gene encodes CDR1 MNHEY and CDR2 SMNVEV (reference sequence). V was pared by 6 bases and J by 4 bases, with 5 bases of the junction left unmatched. CDR3 length: 13 residues. The chain's CDR3 is CASSPGGSYGYTF. CDR3 in DNA: TGTGCCAGCAGCCCAGGGGGAAGCTATGGCTACACCTTC.

This clonotype showed up many times. This chain connects TRBV4-1 to TRBJ1-6; D remains unclear. The CDR3 loop spans 14 amino acids. Trimming took off 2 bases at V and 9 bases at J, with 11 bases between the two ends. Germline CDR1 MGHRA, CDR2 YSYEKL. Here the CDR3 DNA reads TGCGCCAGCAGCCAACTGGCCGCAACTTCACCCCTCCACTTT. Its protein product is CASSQLAATSPLHF.

This clonotype has ten or more counts. The chain employs TRBV5-8 and TRBJ1-4; 9 positions match TRBD1. CDR3 size: 15 residues. Germline V lookup: CDR1 SGHTS, CDR2 YDEGEE. Trimming took 4 bases from V and 4 from J; bases not matched to a gene: 5. CDR3 DNA: TGTGCCAGCAGCACCAACAGGGGGCTTAATGAAAAACTGTTTTTT. Translated, it gives CASSTNRGLNEKLFF.

This clonotype was observed a handful of times. This rearrangement joins TRBV4-1 to TRBJ2-2; D is perhaps TRBD2 (7 bases). Trimming cost V 3 bases and J 5 bases, with 25 bases left between them. The CDR3 is 19 amino acids. The V gene's germline CDR1 is MGHRA and CDR2 YSYEKL. CDR3 region: CASSQMPGHGGGGTGELFF. CDR3 DNA sequence: TGCGCCAGCAGCCAGATGCCGGGACACGGGGGAGGGGGGACCGGGGAGCTGTTTTTT.

Many counts were recorded for this clonotype. The CDR3 protein is CASSLLAGAGYEQYF. In DNA, the CDR3 is TGTGCCAGCAGTTTATTAGCGGGAGCGGGCTACGAGCAGTACTTC. V and J are TRBV12-3 or TRBV12-4 and TRBJ2-7; 9 bases align to TRBD2. The V gene end was trimmed by 2 bases and the J gene end by 3 bases; junction bases not matched to a gene: 5. The CDR3 runs to 15 residues.

This clonotype was counted at least ten times. The rearrangement uses TRBV10-3 and TRBJ2-3, with a weak D call TRBD2 (6 bases). Germline CDR1 ENHRY, CDR2 SYGVKD. V lost 0 bases and J 1 base, leaving 11 bases between the germline ends. The CDR3 extends over 16 amino acids. In nucleotides, the CDR3 is TGTGCCATCAGTGAGTCCCCGTCGGGGGGCACAGATACGCAGTATTTT. This sequence encodes CAISESPSGGTDTQYF.

Many counts were recorded for this clonotype. The rearrangement links TRBV28 to TRBJ1-1, with 7 positions matching TRBD1. Germline V gives CDR1 MDHEN, CDR2 SYDVKM. V lost 10 bases to trimming and J lost 4 bases; unmatched junction nucleotides: 12. CDR3 size: 14 residues. The CDR3 here is CATIGTVPSTEAFF. The CDR3 bases are TGTGCCACCATCGGGACAGTACCCAGCACTGAAGCTTTCTTT.

This clonotype was seen a few times. This chain joins TRBV10-3 and TRBJ2-5; 14 nucleotides align to TRBD2. Germline trimming cut 4 bases from V and 3 bases from J; bases unmatched to any gene: 13. The length of the CDR3 is 19 residues. The germline CDR1 and CDR2 sequences are ENHRY and SYGVKD. CDR3 protein: CAISASTSGGAARKETQYF. The DNA for the CDR3 is TGTGCCATCAGTGCCTCGACTAGCGGGGGGGCAGCGAGAAAAGAGACCCAGTACTTC.

Worth noting for this clonotype: Given a much more abundant clone one base away, this may be a read error. CDR3 in amino acids: CSVDVRGGDQYF. The CDR3 region has the DNA TGCAGCGTTGACGTAAGGGGGGGGGATCAGTACTTC. The chain has TRBV29-1 and TRBJ2-7; possible D gene TRBD2, 7 bases. CDR3 length: 12 residues. Per the germline V gene, CDR1 is SQVTM and CDR2 is ANQGSEA. V shed 3 bases and J shed 10 bases, with 16 bases lying between them.

This clonotype was picked up a small number of times. The V call is TRBV6-2 or TRBV6-3, the J call TRBJ2-6; TRBD2 might be the D (6 bases). V lost 5 bases to trimming and J lost 4 bases, with 21 bases between them. The CDR3 has 18 amino acids. From germline, CDR1 is MNHEY and CDR2 SVGEGT. The CDR3 region is CASSAQTWGVSGANVLTF. In DNA, the CDR3 is TGTGCCAGCAGTGCACAGACTTGGGGGGTATCCGGGGCCAACGTCCTGACTTTC.

This clonotype appeared many times. J is TRBJ2-1 and V is TRBV28, with a tentative D call TRBD2 (6 bases). The germline gives CDR1 MDHEN, CDR2 SYDVKM. Trimming left V 1 base short and J 4 bases short, with 14 bases between. The CDR3 covers 16 residues. The DNA for the CDR3 is TGTGCCAGCAGTTTATCGCTTAGCGGCCCATACAATGAGCAGTTCTTC. Residues: CASSLSLSGPYNEQFF.

In its sample, this clonotype was seen many times. Here the CDR3 DNA reads TGTGCCAGCAGTTGGGGACACCTTAATCAGCCCCAGCATTTT. It codes for CASSWGHLNQPQHF. The chain uses TRBV6-2 or TRBV6-3 and TRBJ1-5; tentative D call: TRBD1 (6 bases). Trimming removed 4 bases from V and 4 bases from J, with 11 bases in between. The V gene's germline CDR1 is MNHEY and CDR2 SVGEGT. This CDR3 has 14 residues.

The chain has TRBV6-9 and TRBJ2-2; unclear D gene. The CDR3 length is 13 residues. In germline, CDR1 is MNHGY, CDR2 SVAAGI. With 3 bases removed from V and 6 bases from J, the gap between germline ends came to 8 bases. CDR3 bases: TGTGCCAGCAGTTACTTGCCATCCGGGGAGCTGTTTTTT. It yields the protein CASSYLPSGELFF.

This clonotype has a count of ten or more. The rearrangement links TRBV7-9 to TRBJ1-3; D unclear. CDR1 is SEHNR, CDR2 FQNEAQ, per germline (reference sequence). Trimming cost V 8 bases and J 0 bases, with 8 bases left between them. There are 13 residues in the CDR3. Here the CDR3 reads CASQLSSGNTIYF. In DNA, the CDR3 is TGTGCCAGCCAACTTAGCTCTGGAAACACCATATATTTT.